The 20 T cell receptor beta chains below all came from one sample that was sequenced in a study of CD8 T cells in ankylosing spondylitis. TCRdb used MiXCR to reprocess the 5' RACE reads, holding one entry per CDR3 protein. The sample yields about 250,000 distinct CDR3 sequences, roughly 32% seen once. Sequencing was carried out using blood, either unsorted or a sorted T cell fraction (not recorded which). The receptors were sampled from a male donor with ankylosing spondylitis or in good health (not recorded which).

V and J are TRBV5-4 and TRBJ2-1, with D perhaps matching TRBD2 (6 bases). The germline V gene has CDR1 SGHNT and CDR2 YYREEE (reference sequence). This CDR3 is built from 15 residues. V was cut by 3 bases and J by 7 bases, with 17 bases left in between. This chain's CDR3 is CASSSPGRGWNEQFF. CDR3 nucleotides: TGTGCCAGCAGCTCCCCCGGGCGGGGTTGGAATGAGCAGTTCTTC.

The chain is built from TRBV27 and TRBJ2-7, with 7 bases fitting TRBD1. V shed 2 bases and J 2 bases; nucleotides not matched to a gene: 6. Germline CDR1 and CDR2: MNHEY and SMNVEV (reference sequence). The CDR3 covers 15 residues. The CDR3 loop reads CASSLATGSAYEQYF. CDR3 coding DNA: TGTGCCAGCAGTTTAGCGACAGGGTCGGCCTACGAGCAGTACTTC.

This clonotype was seen only a few times. The genes are TRBV5-1 and TRBJ2-1, with 8 bases lining up with TRBD2. V was clipped by 0 bases and J by 0 bases; unmatched bases: 5. The CDR3 runs 17 residues. Germline-derived CDR1 and CDR2 are SGHRS and YFSETQ. CDR3 in amino acids: CASSLARTSFSYNEQFF. The DNA of the CDR3 is TGCGCCAGCAGCTTGGCGAGGACTAGCTTCTCCTACAATGAGCAGTTCTTC.

In this sample, this clonotype turned up a few times. V and J are TRBV29-1 and TRBJ2-3; 8 positions match TRBD2. Unmatched junction bases numbered 5, after V lost 7 bases and J lost 2 bases. Germline-derived CDR1 and CDR2 are SQVTM and ANQGSEA. The CDR3 has 13 residues. The CDR3 spells CSAELAVTDTQYF. For the CDR3, the DNA is TGCAGCGCAGAACTAGCGGTCACAGATACGCAGTATTTT.

This clonotype was counted a few times. An end of the junction differs from the germline gene, which may be a read error. The V call is TRBV2, the J call TRBJ2-3, with 9 bases lining up with TRBD2. CDR1 is SNHLY, CDR2 FYNNEI, per germline. The CDR3 has 19 amino acids. CDR3: CACSLGWSSGGLSTDTQYF. In nucleotides, the CDR3 is TGTGCCTGCAGTTTGGGTTGGAGTAGCGGGGGCCTTAGCACAGATACGCAGTATTTT.

The chain uses TRBV12-3 or TRBV12-4 and TRBJ2-3; D might be TRBD2 (5 bases). V lost 2 bases and J 2 bases, leaving 11 bases between the germline ends. The length of the CDR3 is 15 residues. The CDR3 nucleotides read TGTGCCAGCAGTTTATACGGCGGGTACACAGATACGCAGTATTTT. Translation: CASSLYGGYTDTQYF.

In its sample, this clonotype was seen a few times. This chain uses TRBV30 with TRBJ1-2; D is unclear. The ends were cut back, 1 base at V and 5 bases at J, with 5 bases in the middle. The length of the CDR3 is 11 residues. Germline loops: CDR1 GTSNPN, CDR2 SVGIG (reference sequence). The DNA for the CDR3 is TGTGCCTGGAGTGGAGGGTATGGCTACACCTTC. Translation: CAWSGGYGYTF.

V usage is TRBV20-1 and J usage is TRBJ1-3; D unclear. The CDR3 covers 14 residues. V dropped 0 bases and J dropped 0 bases, with 6 bases sitting between them. Germline CDR1 DFQATT, CDR2 SNEGSKA (reference sequence). The CDR3 bases are TGCAGTGCTAGAGACTCCCGCTCTGGAAACACCATATATTTT. Its translation is CSARDSRSGNTIYF.

The V gene is TRBV20-1, the J gene TRBJ2-1; 9 bases align to TRBD1. Germline CDR1 DFQATT, CDR2 SNEGSKA (reference sequence). The CDR3 consists of 18 residues. V was clipped by 6 bases and J by 8 bases; unmatched bases: 23. CDR3 in DNA: TGCAGTGCGCAGGGACAGGGAAGGAGGAGGTCCAATTTTCATGAGCAGTTCTTC. Residues: CSAQGQGRRRSNFHEQFF.

This clonotype appeared a single time. The CDR3 DNA reads as TGCAGCGTTGTCCGGCAGACAAATAACATTCAGTACTTC. It is translated as CSVVRQTNNIQYF. This chain joins TRBV29-1 and TRBJ2-4; no firm D call. The V end lost 4 bases, the J end lost 7 bases, and 14 bases lay between the germline ends. This CDR3 is built from 13 residues. From germline, CDR1 is SQVTM and CDR2 ANQGSEA. The whole variable domain, filled in from reference TRBV29-1 and TRBJ2-4, reads SAVISQKPSRDICQRGTSLTIQCQVDSQVTMMFWYRQQPGQSLTLIATANQGSEATYESGFVIDKFPISRPNLTFSTLTVSNMSPEDSSIYLCSVVRQTNNIQYFGAGTRLSVL.

This chain joins TRBV6-2 or TRBV6-3 and TRBJ2-7; 7 nucleotides align to TRBD1. Germline assignment: CDR1 MNHEY and CDR2 SVGEGT. The CDR3 is made up of 16 amino acids. After removal of 5 bases from V and 3 bases from J, the junction contained 13 bases not matched to a gene. CDR3 sequence reads: CASSNNPWDRYYEQYF. The CDR3 nucleotides are TGTGCCAGCAGTAACAATCCTTGGGACAGATACTACGAGCAGTACTTC.

This clonotype was detected a few times. The genes are TRBV10-3 and TRBJ2-5; TRBD1 might be the D (5 bases). V was cut by 4 bases and J by 1 base, with 7 bases left in between. The germline V gene encodes CDR1 ENHRY and CDR2 SYGVKD. The CDR3 runs to 13 residues. This chain's CDR3 is CAISVDSQETQYF. The DNA of the CDR3 is TGTGCCATCAGTGTTGACAGCCAAGAGACCCAGTACTTC.

This chain links TRBV30 with TRBJ1-4; D gene ambiguous. Trimming took 2 bases from V and 3 from J, leaving 10 bases between them. This CDR3 has 14 amino acids. CDR1 and CDR2 from the germline V gene are GTSNPN and SVGIG (reference sequence). The CDR3 protein is CAWSFRRANEKLFF. Here the CDR3 DNA reads TGTGCCTGGAGTTTTCGACGGGCTAATGAAAAACTGTTTTTT.

This clonotype has just a few counts. The rearrangement links TRBV7-9 to TRBJ2-3, with D unresolved. CDR1 is SEHNR and CDR2 is FQNEAQ in the germline V gene (reference sequence). Trimming removed 8 bases at V and 6 bases at J, with 6 bases between. The CDR3 is made up of 10 amino acids. CDR3 loop: CASEQDTQYF. In DNA, the CDR3 is TGTGCCAGCGAGCAGGATACGCAGTATTTT.

This clonotype was observed a few times. CDR3 nucleotide sequence: TGCAGTGCCCACCGGCGGGGGGGATCCACAGATACGCAGTATTTT. Protein sequence: CSAHRRGGSTDTQYF. This chain links TRBV20-1 with TRBJ2-3, with TRBD2 matching 9 bases. The CDR3 length is 15 residues. V was pared by 6 bases and J by 2 bases, with 9 bases of the junction left unmatched. Germline V CDR1 and CDR2: DFQATT, SNEGSKA (reference sequence).

CDR3 protein: CSAQTGRANSPLHF. CDR3 coding DNA: TGCAGTGCCCAGACAGGCAGGGCGAATTCACCCCTCCACTTT. The rearrangement joins TRBV20-1 to TRBJ1-6; maybe TRBD1 (6 bases). The ends were cut back, 6 bases at V and 7 bases at J, with 16 bases in the middle. The CDR3 consists of 14 residues. From germline, CDR1 is DFQATT and CDR2 SNEGSKA (reference sequence).

The V gene is TRBV20-1, the J gene TRBJ2-5; the D gene is possibly TRBD2 (5 bases). From germline, CDR1 is DFQATT and CDR2 SNEGSKA (reference sequence). This CDR3 is 13 amino acids long. Trimming stripped 3 bases from V and 5 bases from J, with 13 bases between. The CDR3 coding sequence is TGCAGTGCTAGTGTGGACCGAGGGGAGACCCAGTACTTC. Translating gives CSASVDRGETQYF.

V gene TRBV4-1 combines with J gene TRBJ1-5; 9 nucleotides agree with TRBD1. The J segment lost 0 bases and the V segment lost 0 bases, leaving 12 bases of the junction unmatched. This CDR3 region has 20 residues. The germline V gene has CDR1 MGHRA and CDR2 YSYEKL. The CDR3 spells CASSQDFWTGDSHSNQPQHF. The CDR3 coding sequence is TGCGCCAGCAGCCAAGATTTTTGGACAGGGGACAGTCATAGCAATCAGCCCCAGCATTTT.

The chain uses TRBV12-3 or TRBV12-4 and TRBJ2-3; 11 bases are shared with TRBD1. J gave up 1 base and V 4 bases, and 16 bases lay outside the gene matches. There are 20 residues in the CDR3. The CDR3 protein is CASSSSAGTGGYPRTDTQYF. CDR3 DNA sequence: TGTGCCAGCAGTTCCTCCGCCGGGACAGGGGGTTATCCACGCACAGATACGCAGTATTTT.

This clonotype was seen more than once but under ten times. V usage is TRBV29-1 and J usage is TRBJ2-1, with D perhaps matching TRBD1 (5 bases). Germline V gene sequence: CDR1 SQVTM, CDR2 ANQGSEA. V was trimmed by 3 bases and J by 9 bases, leaving 6 bases between them. The CDR3 spans 10 residues. The CDR3 nucleotides read TGCAGCGTTGAGACAGCTGAGCAGTTCTTC. It specifies CSVETAEQFF.